This T cell receptor beta chain was recorded in a study of T cells in Graves' hyperthyroidism and ophthalmopathy. The CDR3 contains 16 residues. Per the germline V gene, CDR1 is LNHNV and CDR2 is YYDKDF (reference sequence). The V end was cut by 5 bases, the J end by 3 bases, with 18 bases between. RNA transcripts gave rise to amplified TCR beta CDR3 regions. HTBI primers were employed in a first-round RT-PCR of the TCR CDR3. TCRdb analysed the multiplex PCR reads with MiXCR anew, one entry per CDR3 protein. The sample contains approximately 590,000 distinct CDR3 sequences, about 15% of which appear only once.

This rearrangement joins TRBV15 to TRBJ2-3, with D tentatively TRBD2 (6 bases). The sequencing sample was made of blood. The sequence was obtained from a woman aged 25-40 years with Graves' hyperthyroidism. CDR3 in DNA: TGTGCCACCAGCCCCGCCCGACTAGAACGGACAGATACGCAGTATTTT. This codes for CATSPARLERTDTQYF.